The 8 T cell receptor beta chains reported below all come from one sample, sequenced in a study of glioma-infiltrating T cells after dendritic cell vaccination. The data were produced by immunoSEQ multiplex PCR, yet TCRdb's version contains in-frame clones alone and is incomplete. Of about 73,000 clones listed, around 80% are singletons. The starting material was blood, obtained before dendritic cell vaccination. The receptor set was obtained from a human donor with glioblastoma.

The genes are TRBV5-6 and TRBJ1-2, with D perhaps matching TRBD1 (5 bases). Trimming pared 4 bases from V and 5 bases from J, leaving 12 bases between. Per germline, CDR1 SGHDT and CDR2 YYEEEE. This CDR3 has 13 amino acids. The DNA for the CDR3 is TGTGCCAGCAGCGTGGACAACAGATATGGCTACACCTTC. Encoded protein: CASSVDNRYGYTF.

V and J are TRBV7-3 and TRBJ2-1, with TRBD2 matching 15 bases. Germline loops: CDR1 SGHTA, CDR2 FQGTGA. The trim removed 5 bases at V and 1 base at J, leaving 6 bases unmatched. There are 18 residues in the CDR3. CDR3 protein: CASSQGLAGGLSYNEQFF. The CDR3 coding sequence is TGTGCCAGCAGCCAGGGACTAGCGGGAGGACTATCCTACAATGAGCAGTTCTTC.

The genes are TRBV4-2 and TRBJ1-2; 7 bases align to TRBD1. The ends lost 0 bases at V and 3 bases at J; junction bases unmatched: 13. Germline CDR1 reads LGHNA; CDR2 reads YNFKEQ. The CDR3 length is 18 residues. CDR3 bases: TGTGCCAGCAGCCAAGATAGGTCCGCGGGGACAGTCTACTATGGCTACACCTTC. Its protein product is CASSQDRSAGTVYYGYTF.

The chain links TRBV5-6 to TRBJ1-2; D unresolved. Trimming stripped 0 bases from V and 8 bases from J, with 8 bases between. CDR3 size: 12 residues. Looked up from germline, CDR1 is SGHDT and CDR2 is YYEEEE. CDR3 amino acids: CASSLEGRGYTF. CDR3 DNA sequence: TGTGCCAGCAGCTTGGAAGGGAGGGGCTACACCTTC. Together with reference TRBV5-6 and TRBJ1-2, the CDR3 gives the full variable domain: DAGVTQSPTHLIKTRGQQVTLRCSPKSGHDTVSWYQQALGQGPQFIFQYYEEEERQRGNFPDRFSGHQFPNYSSELNVNALLLGDSALYLCASSLEGRGYTFGSGTRLTVV.

V gene TRBV5-1 combines with J gene TRBJ1-2; 8 nucleotides match TRBD1. CDR1 is SGHRS and CDR2 is YFSETQ in the germline V gene. CDR3 length: 13 amino acids. V was pared by 4 bases and J by 7 bases, with 6 bases of the junction left unmatched. The CDR3 loop is CASSEGQGVGYTF. The CDR3 nucleotides are TGCGCCAGCAGCGAAGGACAGGGCGTTGGCTACACCTTC.

The chain has TRBV11-3 and TRBJ1-1; 7 bases fit TRBD1. Per germline, CDR1 SGHNT and CDR2 YENEEA. The CDR3 has 13 residues. Losses at the gene ends were 3 bases for V and 7 bases for J; bases not matched to a gene: 5. This CDR3 reads CASSFGQVGEAFF. The CDR3 DNA follows: TGTGCCAGCAGCTTCGGACAGGTTGGTGAAGCTTTCTTT. The whole variable domain, remainder taken from reference TRBV11-3 and TRBJ1-1, is EAGVVQSPRYKIIEKKQPVAFWCNPISGHNTLYWYLQNLGQGPELLIRYENEEAVDDSQLPKDRFSAERLKGVDSTLKIQPAELGDSAVYLCASSFGQVGEAFFGQGTRLTVV.

The J gene is TRBJ1-2, the V gene TRBV19; TRBD1 aligns across 9 bases. With V trimmed by 4 bases and J by 5 bases, 2 bases remained unmatched. The germline V gene has CDR1 LNHDA and CDR2 SQIVND (reference sequence). The CDR3 has 13 amino acids. The CDR3 is CASSTQGAYGYTF. In DNA, the CDR3 is TGTGCCAGTAGTACACAGGGGGCGTATGGCTACACCTTC.

This clone was seen a single time. The gene calls are TRBV4-1 and TRBJ2-1, with D perhaps TRBD1 (6 bases). There are 16 residues in the CDR3. V lost 0 bases and J 4 bases, leaving 13 bases between the germline ends. CDR1 is MGHRA and CDR2 is YSYEKL in the germline V gene. The DNA of the CDR3 is TGCGCCAGCAGCCAAGAAATGGCAGGGGAATACAATGAGCAGTTCTTC. Its translation: CASSQEMAGEYNEQFF.